These 29 T cell receptor beta chains were sequenced from one sample in a study of sequential checkpoint blockade in melanoma. Assay: immunoSEQ multiplex PCR; the TCRdb copy retains only in-frame clones and omits some. In the table there are over 10,000 clones, about 65% of which are singletons. Treatment specified: randomized to nivolumab then ipilimumab (arm A) or the reverse (arm B). The source material was CD8+ T cells sorted from blood (inferred from file names), sampled from a patient given nivolumab and ipilimumab in sequence. These receptors all come from a human donor with melanoma.

CDR3 nucleotide sequence: TGCGCCAGCAGCCAAGATCCGGCAGGGGGGAATGAAAAACTGTTTTTT. It encodes CASSQDPAGGNEKLFF. The chain is built from TRBV4-1 and TRBJ1-4; 7 bases align to TRBD1. This CDR3 contains 16 residues. The trim removed 0 bases at V and 5 bases at J, leaving 6 bases unmatched. The V gene's germline CDR1 is MGHRA and CDR2 YSYEKL.

CDR3 coding DNA: TGTGCCAGCAGGGAGGCCCCATCTAGCGGGCTCACCTACAATGAGCAGTTCTTC. Translation: CASREAPSSGLTYNEQFF. The chain combines TRBV2 with TRBJ2-1; 8 bases are a match to TRBD2. The CDR3 extends over 18 amino acids. V lost 6 bases, J lost 2 bases, and 15 bases stayed unmatched. Germline loops: CDR1 SNHLY, CDR2 FYNNEI.

This rearrangement joins TRBV7-9 to TRBJ2-1; D possibly corresponds to TRBD2 (5 bases). From germline, CDR1 is SEHNR and CDR2 FQNEAQ (reference sequence). The CDR3 spans 13 residues. Trimming took 1 base from V and 7 from J, leaving 8 bases between them. The CDR3 reads CASSLGGGNEQFF. The DNA of the CDR3 is TGTGCCAGCAGCTTAGGAGGAGGAAATGAGCAGTTCTTC.

This clone was counted once. The chain couples TRBV18 to TRBJ2-7, with 8 bases fitting TRBD1. There are 16 residues in the CDR3. J gave up 4 bases and V 2 bases, and 10 bases lay outside the gene matches. The germline V gene encodes CDR1 KGHSH and CDR2 LQKENI. The CDR3 bases are TGTGCCAGCTCACCAGTGACGACAGGGGACCTATACGAGCAGTACTTC. It translates to CASSPVTTGDLYEQYF.

As DNA, the CDR3 is TGTGCCAGCAACCAAGCGGGGAGCTCCTACAATGAGCAGTTCTTC. Its protein is CASNQAGSSYNEQFF. The chain links TRBV6-1 to TRBJ2-1; 7 bases are a match to TRBD2. The J segment lost 0 bases and the V segment lost 7 bases, leaving 6 bases of the junction unmatched. This CDR3 is built from 15 residues. Germline lookup yields CDR1 MNHNS and CDR2 SASEGT.

The V and J genes are TRBV4-2 and TRBJ2-7; 8 bases are a match to TRBD2. Losses at the gene ends were 1 base for V and 3 bases for J; bases not matched to a gene: 2. The CDR3 length is 14 residues. The germline V gene encodes CDR1 LGHNA and CDR2 YNFKEQ. CDR3 protein: CASSQVSGDYEQYF. CDR3 nucleotides: TGTGCCAGCAGCCAAGTTAGCGGGGACTACGAGCAGTACTTC.

As concerns this clone: One end of the junction varies from germline; a read error may be responsible. The V and J genes are TRBV13 and TRBJ2-5; 7 bases match TRBD2. The DNA end is more similar to TRBJ2-7, so the J call may be wrong. Germline V gene sequence: CDR1 PRHDT, CDR2 FYEKMQ (reference sequence). The CDR3 is made up of 14 amino acids. This CDR3 reads CASSVGASGYEQYF. The DNA for the CDR3 is TGTGCCAGCAGCGTAGGGGCTAGCGGCTACGAGCAGTACTTC.

The table lists this clone with a few counts. V is TRBV5-4 and J is TRBJ2-7; D perhaps matches TRBD1 (6 bases). The CDR3 is made up of 14 amino acids. V was clipped by 5 bases and J by 1 base, with 13 bases between them. CDR1 SGHNT and CDR2 YYREEE come from the germline V gene (reference sequence). In nucleotides, the CDR3 is TGTGCCAGCAGTTGGGGGCGCGGTTCCTACGAGCAGTACTTC. Encoded protein: CASSWGRGSYEQYF.

The chain is built from TRBV30 and TRBJ1-5; D is possibly TRBD1 (6 bases). The length of the CDR3 is 15 residues. Germline assignment: CDR1 GTSNPN and CDR2 SVGIG (reference sequence). The V end was cut by 5 bases, the J end by 2 bases, with 16 bases between. CDR3 coding DNA: TGTGCCTGGGCTGAAGAACAGGGAGGCAATCAGCCCCAGCATTTT. Its translation: CAWAEEQGGNQPQHF.

V gene TRBV7-9 combines with J gene TRBJ1-1, with a possible D match to TRBD1 (5 bases). V lost 5 bases and J lost 4, with 11 bases in between. Germline CDR1 and CDR2: SEHNR and FQNEAQ (reference sequence). CDR3 length: 13 amino acids. For the CDR3, the DNA is TGTGCCAGCAGCCTAGGGGCGACCACTGAAGCTTTCTTT. Its translation is CASSLGATTEAFF.

This clone was observed a few times. The chain links TRBV7-2 to TRBJ2-1; TRBD2 agrees at 9 bases. This CDR3 has 17 amino acids. V was pared by 3 bases and J by 5 bases, with 11 bases of the junction left unmatched. CDR1 and CDR2 (germline): SGHTA, FQGNSA. Here the CDR3 DNA reads TGTGCCAGCAGCTTGTCCTCCGGCGGGAGGGCCGACAATGAGCAGTTCTTC. Protein product: CASSLSSGGRADNEQFF.

In DNA, the CDR3 is TGCGCCAGCAGCCAAGGAGGAACGGTCTACGAGCAGTACTTC. This codes for CASSQGGTVYEQYF. J is TRBJ2-7 and V is TRBV4-1, with D hard to call. CDR1 MGHRA and CDR2 YSYEKL come from the germline V gene. Trimming removed 1 base from V and 3 bases from J, with 10 bases in between. The CDR3 extends over 14 amino acids.

This rearrangement joins TRBV6-1 to TRBJ2-7; D gene ambiguous. CDR1 and CDR2 from the germline V gene are MNHNS and SASEGT. The CDR3 loop spans 12 amino acids. The V end lost 6 bases, the J end lost 2 bases, and 8 bases lay between the germline ends. In DNA form, the CDR3 reads TGTGCCAGCAGCGAGATGGCCTACGAGCAGTACTTC. Translated, it gives CASSEMAYEQYF.

V usage is TRBV19 and J usage is TRBJ2-7; TRBD2 is a possible D gene (6 bases). The CDR3 length is 13 residues. Germline V CDR1 and CDR2: LNHDA, SQIVND (reference sequence). The V gene lost 6 bases and the J gene lost 2 bases, with 11 bases spanning the gap. The CDR3, as DNA: TGTGCCAGTAGGGGACTTGGGACCTACGAGCAGTACTTC. Encoded protein: CASRGLGTYEQYF. The full variable domain, its missing parts supplied by reference TRBV19 and TRBJ2-7, is DGGITQSPKYLFRKEGQNVTLSCEQNLNHDAMYWYRQDPGQGLRLIYYSQIVNDFQKGDIAEGYSVSREKKESFPLTVTSAQKNPTAFYLCASRGLGTYEQYFGPGTRLTVT.

The genes are TRBV10-3 and TRBJ2-1; D gene unclear. V lost 0 bases and J 8 bases, leaving 5 bases between the germline ends. The CDR3 extends over 12 amino acids. Germline CDR1 reads ENHRY; CDR2 reads SYGVKD. This CDR3 reads CAISESSDEQFF. The CDR3 DNA is TGTGCCATCAGTGAGTCCTCTGATGAGCAGTTCTTC.

The J gene is TRBJ2-5, the V gene TRBV19, with 9 bases matching TRBD1. Unmatched junction bases numbered 12, after V lost 9 bases and J lost 4 bases. Per germline, CDR1 LNHDA and CDR2 SQIVND (reference sequence). CDR3 length: 15 amino acids. The chain's CDR3 is CASSQGQGIPETQYF. The DNA for the CDR3 is TGTGCCAGCAGCCAAGGACAGGGGATCCCAGAGACCCAGTACTTC.

V and J are TRBV27 and TRBJ1-1; 9 nucleotides align to TRBD1. Germline V gives CDR1 MNHEY, CDR2 SMNVEV (reference sequence). With V trimmed by 0 bases and J by 4 bases, 3 bases remained unmatched. CDR3 length: 15 residues. The CDR3 nucleotides are TGTGCCAGCAGTTTATCGCGGACAGGGGTCACTGAAGCTTTCTTT. Amino acids: CASSLSRTGVTEAFF.

This sequence joins TRBV4-1 and TRBJ1-1; D is uncertain. V was clipped by 0 bases and J by 2 bases, with 7 bases between them. The germline gives CDR1 MGHRA, CDR2 YSYEKL. This CDR3 contains 14 residues. CDR3 nucleotides: TGCGCCAGCAGCCAAGATGTCAGAAACACTGAAGCTTTCTTT. Amino acid sequence: CASSQDVRNTEAFF.

In regard to this clone: Other DNA sequences within the sample encode an identical CDR3. The chain links TRBV6-1 to TRBJ2-1; no clear D. The CDR3 extends over 16 amino acids. Trimming cost V 4 bases and J 0 bases, with 13 bases left between them. Germline lookup yields CDR1 MNHNS and CDR2 SASEGT. CDR3 region: CASSARRGFSYNEQFF. CDR3 sequence (DNA): TGTGCCAGCAGTGCCCGCAGAGGCTTCTCCTACAATGAGCAGTTCTTC.

This rearrangement joins TRBV4-3 to TRBJ2-3; TRBD2 matches 8 bases. The germline V gene encodes CDR1 LGHNA and CDR2 YSLEER. The V gene end was trimmed by 0 bases and the J gene end by 2 bases; junction bases not matched to a gene: 7. This CDR3 contains 17 residues. The CDR3, as DNA: TGCGCCAGCAGCCAAGAACGGGGGGGGCGCGACACAGATACGCAGTATTTT. This sequence encodes CASSQERGGRDTDTQYF.

This chain joins TRBV20-1 and TRBJ2-7; D ambiguous. The germline CDR1 and CDR2 sequences are DFQATT and SNEGSKA (reference sequence). Trimming took 0 bases from V and 3 from J, leaving 3 bases between them. The CDR3 spans 11 residues. The CDR3 loop is CSARDNYEQYF. CDR3 DNA sequence: TGCAGTGCTAGAGATAACTACGAGCAGTACTTC.

The chain has TRBV4-1 and TRBJ2-1; tentative D call: TRBD2 (6 bases). Trimming stripped 1 base from V and 4 bases from J, with 11 bases between. This CDR3 is 15 amino acids long. Per the germline V gene, CDR1 is MGHRA and CDR2 is YSYEKL. The CDR3, as DNA: TGCGCCAGCAGCCAAGCATACGGGAGTTACAATGAGCAGTTCTTC. Amino acid sequence: CASSQAYGSYNEQFF.

The J gene is TRBJ1-1, the V gene TRBV11-2, with unresolved D. This CDR3 contains 13 residues. Trimming removed 3 bases at V and 3 bases at J, with 8 bases between. Germline loops: CDR1 SGHAT, CDR2 FQNNGV. The CDR3 region has the DNA TGTGCCAGCAGCTTGAACAGTTACACTGAAGCTTTCTTT. Protein product: CASSLNSYTEAFF.

This rearrangement joins TRBV19 to TRBJ2-1; the D gene is possibly TRBD2 (7 bases). The CDR3 runs to 15 residues. Germline V gene lookup returns CDR1 LNHDA and CDR2 SQIVND (reference sequence). V was trimmed by 1 base and J by 6 bases, leaving 13 bases between them. The CDR3 loop is CASSIGGRGSNEQFF. The CDR3 DNA sequence: TGTGCCAGTAGTATAGGGGGGAGGGGGAGCAATGAGCAGTTCTTC.

This chain uses TRBV5-1 with TRBJ1-1; 7 positions agree with TRBD1. There are 14 residues in the CDR3. V was clipped by 2 bases and J by 1 base; unmatched bases: 2. From germline, CDR1 is SGHRS and CDR2 YFSETQ. In DNA, the CDR3 is TGCGCCAGCAGCTTTGACAGGGAGAACACTGAAGCTTTCTTT. The encoded protein is CASSFDRENTEAFF. Full variable domain (outside the CDR3, taken from reference TRBV5-1 and TRBJ1-1): KAGVTQTPRYLIKTRGQQVTLSCSPISGHRSVSWYQQTPGQGLQFLFEYFSETQRNKGNFPGRFSGRQFSNSRSEMNVSTLELGDSALYLCASSFDRENTEAFFGQGTRLTVV.

The chain recombines TRBV27 with TRBJ1-1; 9 nucleotides line up with TRBD1. Germline values: CDR1 MNHEY, CDR2 SMNVEV (reference sequence). CDR3 length equals 16 residues. The junction had 11 bases not matched to a gene; V was cut back by 8 bases and J by 1 base. CDR3 residues: CASGPGTGSRNTEAFF. Here the CDR3 DNA reads TGTGCCAGCGGACCCGGGACAGGGTCACGGAACACTGAAGCTTTCTTT.

The chain is built from TRBV5-1 and TRBJ2-7, with a weak D call TRBD2 (5 bases). Germline-derived CDR1 and CDR2 are SGHRS and YFSETQ. Trimming stripped 3 bases from V and 3 bases from J, with 16 bases between. This CDR3 spans 15 amino acids. The CDR3 DNA reads as TGCGCCAGCAGCTCCCGGGAACGGAACTTCTACGAGCAGTACTTC. It translates to CASSSRERNFYEQYF.

The chain couples TRBV7-2 to TRBJ1-3, with a possible D match to TRBD1 (6 bases). V was shortened by 5 bases and J by 0 bases, with 14 bases between the two germline ends. This CDR3 contains 16 residues. The germline CDR1 and CDR2 sequences are SGHTA and FQGNSA. CDR3 DNA sequence: TGTGCCAGCAGCCCGAGGAGGACAGTCTCTGGAAACACCATATATTTT. It translates to CASSPRRTVSGNTIYF.

About this clone: A read error is likely here: a far larger clone is one base away. CDR3 nucleotide sequence: TGTGCCAGAAGCTTAGGAGACAGGGGGCATGGCTACACCTTC. Its translation: CARSLGDRGHGYTF. This chain connects TRBV5-3 to TRBJ1-2; 10 positions agree with TRBD1. TRBV5-3 is designated an ORF whose function remains uncertain. This CDR3 is built from 14 residues. V trimming: 2 bases; J trimming: 6 bases; junction bases outside the gene matches: 4.